The rows below give T cell receptor beta chains drawn from one sample of a study of cytomegalovirus exposure and HLA in healthy donors. Using immunoSEQ multiplex PCR, the repertoire was profiled, and TCRdb retains in-frame clones only, with some absent. The table includes under 200,000 clones, approximately 67% detected once. The sequenced sample was PBMCs. Source of these receptors: a man in his forties in good health and CMV-seronegative. The CDR3 runs from the conserved cysteine through the conserved F or W. A D gene is named only where the DNA matches it firmly. Size values are once, few and many counts, or a class for expanded clones, and some rows have none.

V	size	D	J	CDR3	DNA
TRBV5-1	few	TRBD1	TRBJ2-5	CASRYSTGVGETQYF	TGCGCCAGCAGGTATTCGACAGGGGTCGGAGAGACCCAGTACTTC
TRBV4-2	-	TRBD2	TRBJ2-3	CASSSGGIQDTQYF	TGTGCCAGCAGCTCCGGGGGGATCCAAGATACGCAGTATTTT
TRBV5-1	-	TRBD2	TRBJ2-1	CASSSGLAPNEQFF	TGCGCCAGCAGCAGTGGACTAGCTCCCAATGAGCAGTTCTTC
TRBV7-9	-	TRBD1	TRBJ2-5	CSSSLVGTGQETQYF	TGTTCCAGCAGCTTAGTCGGGACAGGGCAAGAGACCCAGTACTTC
TRBV25-1	-	TRBD2	TRBJ2-7	CARGGCERIYEQYF	TGTGCCAGGGGGGGGTGCGAAAGGATTTACGAGCAGTACTTC
TRBV28	-	-	TRBJ1-6	CASQGPYNSPLHF	TGTGCCAGCCAGGGGCCCTATAATTCACCCCTCCACTTT
TRBV6-1	-	-	TRBJ2-6	CASSGTRGANVLTF	TGTGCCAGCAGCGGGACAAGAGGGGCCAACGTCCTGACTTTC
TRBV15	-	TRBD2	TRBJ2-5	CATSPLVTGLAIQETQYF	TGTGCCACCAGCCCGCTAGTTACGGGACTAGCGATTCAAGAGACCCAGTACTTC
TRBV27	few	-	TRBJ1-5	CASSPDRLQPQHF	TGTGCCAGCAGTCCCGACAGGCTACAGCCCCAGCATTTT
TRBV5-6	-	-	TRBJ2-5	CASSLPRGAIQETQYF	TGTGCCAGCAGCTTGCCCCGCGGGGCAATCCAAGAGACCCAGTACTTC